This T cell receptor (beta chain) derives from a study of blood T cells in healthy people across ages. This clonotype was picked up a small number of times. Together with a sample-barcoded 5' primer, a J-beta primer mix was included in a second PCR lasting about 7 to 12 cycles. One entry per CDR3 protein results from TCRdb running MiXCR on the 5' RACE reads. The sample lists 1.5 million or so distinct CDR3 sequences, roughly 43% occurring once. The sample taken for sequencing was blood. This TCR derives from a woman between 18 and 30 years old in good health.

The CDR3 here is CSVDGLVAGLFTDTQYF. For the CDR3, the DNA is TGCAGCGTTGACGGGTTGGTAGCGGGACTATTCACAGATACGCAGTATTTT. The V gene is TRBV29-1, the J gene TRBJ2-3; 8 bases are a match to TRBD2. Germline V gene lookup returns CDR1 SQVTM and CDR2 ANQGSEA. The CDR3 covers 17 residues. The junction had 13 bases not matched to a gene; V was cut back by 3 bases and J by 2 bases.